The rows below give T cell receptor beta chains drawn from one sample of a study of shared clonotypes between healthy human individuals. The method was immunoSEQ multiplex PCR; TCRdb's version includes in-frame clones alone and lacks a portion of them. The sample lists fewer than 1.6 million clones; 97% to 99% were seen once. The material sequenced was naive CD4+ T cells sorted from blood. Receptors were obtained from a young man in good health. Each CDR3 is given with its conserved first and last residue. The order of the fields is V gene, J gene, D gene, clone size, CDR3 protein, CDR3 DNA. D genes are given only for firm matches. Rows give clone size only sometimes, using once, few, many, or a class for an expanded clone.

v_call: TRBV5-6
j_call: TRBJ2-5
d_call: .
clone_size: .
cdr3_aa: CASSLGGIQETQYF
cdr3_nt: TGTGCCAGCAGCTTGGGGGGGATCCAAGAGACCCAGTACTTC

v_call: TRBV5-4
j_call: TRBJ1-1
d_call: .
clone_size: .
cdr3_aa: CASSSTGVNTEAFF
cdr3_nt: TGTGCCAGCAGCTCCACCGGGGTGAACACTGAAGCTTTCTTT

v_call: TRBV29-1
j_call: TRBJ2-7
d_call: TRBD2
clone_size: .
cdr3_aa: CSATMTSGSKLGEQYF
cdr3_nt: TGCAGCGCTACCATGACTAGCGGGAGTAAGTTGGGCGAGCAGTACTTC

v_call: TRBV5-1
j_call: TRBJ2-1
d_call: TRBD2
clone_size: .
cdr3_aa: CASTGLAGGGEQFF
cdr3_nt: TGCGCCAGCACTGGACTAGCGGGAGGGGGTGAGCAGTTCTTC

v_call: TRBV25-1
j_call: TRBJ2-3
d_call: .
clone_size: .
cdr3_aa: CASSPGRLSTDTQYF
cdr3_nt: TGTGCCAGCAGTCCCGGACGGCTCAGCACAGATACGCAGTATTTT

v_call: TRBV12-2
j_call: TRBJ2-7
d_call: .
clone_size: .
cdr3_aa: CASRTTGTSGRSSDYEQYF
cdr3_nt: TGTGCAAGTCGCACCACCGGGACTAGCGGGAGAAGTAGTGATTACGAGCAGTACTTC

v_call: TRBV7-2
j_call: TRBJ2-1
d_call: .
clone_size: .
cdr3_aa: CASSGVSSYNEQFF
cdr3_nt: TGTGCCAGCAGCGGGGTGAGCTCCTACAATGAGCAGTTCTTC

v_call: TRBV6-1
j_call: TRBJ1-2
d_call: TRBD1
clone_size: .
cdr3_aa: CAQGDGYTF
cdr3_nt: TGTGCCCAGGGGGATGGCTACACCTTC

v_call: TRBV30
j_call: TRBJ1-5
d_call: TRBD1
clone_size: .
cdr3_aa: CAWSVGTGVFNQPQHF
cdr3_nt: TGTGCCTGGAGTGTAGGGACAGGGGTATTCAATCAGCCCCAGCATTTT

v_call: TRBV6-5
j_call: TRBJ2-7
d_call: TRBD1
clone_size: .
cdr3_aa: CASRYDRDNEQYF
cdr3_nt: TGTGCCAGCAGATACGACAGGGATAACGAGCAGTACTTC

v_call: TRBV5-1
j_call: TRBJ2-1
d_call: .
clone_size: .
cdr3_aa: CASSLDPVSSSEQFF
cdr3_nt: TGCGCCAGCAGCTTGGACCCCGTGAGTAGTAGTGAGCAGTTCTTC

v_call: TRBV2
j_call: TRBJ1-1
d_call: .
clone_size: .
cdr3_aa: CASSVGQQAFF
cdr3_nt: TGTGCCAGCAGTGTGGGGCAGCAAGCTTTCTTT

v_call: TRBV28
j_call: TRBJ2-1
d_call: .
clone_size: once
cdr3_aa: CASSPYGSSYNEQFF
cdr3_nt: TGTGCCAGCAGTCCCTATGGGAGCTCCTACAATGAGCAGTTCTTC

v_call: TRBV30
j_call: TRBJ2-2
d_call: .
clone_size: .
cdr3_aa: CAWSVIPAGELFF
cdr3_nt: TGTGCCTGGAGTGTCATTCCAGCCGGGGAGCTGTTTTTT

v_call: TRBV25-1
j_call: TRBJ2-5
d_call: .
clone_size: .
cdr3_aa: CASSEVVGWGQYF
cdr3_nt: TGTGCCAGCAGTGAAGTCGTAGGATGGGGGCAGTACTTC

v_call: TRBV5-1
j_call: TRBJ2-3
d_call: .
clone_size: .
cdr3_aa: CASSLSSSGTTDTQYF
cdr3_nt: TGCGCCAGCAGCTTAAGTAGTAGCGGAACCACAGATACGCAGTATTTT

v_call: TRBV9
j_call: TRBJ2-7
d_call: TRBD1
clone_size: .
cdr3_aa: CASFRQGSYEQYF
cdr3_nt: TGTGCCAGCTTCCGACAGGGGTCGTACGAGCAGTACTTC

v_call: TRBV18
j_call: TRBJ1-1
d_call: TRBD1
clone_size: once
cdr3_aa: CASSPLTGQSTEAFF
cdr3_nt: TGTGCCAGCTCACCACTGACAGGGCAAAGCACTGAAGCTTTCTTT

v_call: TRBV6-5
j_call: TRBJ2-1
d_call: TRBD1
clone_size: .
cdr3_aa: CASTNRGQGYNEQFF
cdr3_nt: TGTGCCAGCACTAACCGAGGACAGGGATACAATGAGCAGTTCTTC

v_call: TRBV5-6
j_call: TRBJ2-7
d_call: TRBD1
clone_size: .
cdr3_aa: CASSFIRGPSIPYEQYF
cdr3_nt: TGTGCCAGCAGCTTCATCAGGGGGCCTTCGATCCCCTACGAGCAGTACTTC

v_call: TRBV6-5
j_call: TRBJ1-2
d_call: .
clone_size: .
cdr3_aa: CASSSQGNDARGYTF
cdr3_nt: TGTGCCAGCAGTTCTCAGGGGAATGACGCGCGGGGCTACACCTTC

v_call: TRBV29-1
j_call: TRBJ2-7
d_call: .
clone_size: .
cdr3_aa: CSAGTAYEQYF
cdr3_nt: TGCAGCGCCGGGACGGCATACGAGCAGTACTTC

v_call: TRBV5-4
j_call: TRBJ2-7
d_call: TRBD2
clone_size: .
cdr3_aa: CASRPAGGLSSYEQYF
cdr3_nt: TGTGCCAGCCGGCCAGCGGGAGGTCTTAGCTCCTACGAGCAGTACTTC

v_call: TRBV5-3
j_call: TRBJ2-3
d_call: .
clone_size: .
cdr3_aa: CARSWIQGAQGTQYF
cdr3_nt: TGTGCCAGAAGCTGGATACAGGGCGCTCAGGGTACGCAGTATTTT

v_call: TRBV28
j_call: TRBJ2-7
d_call: .
clone_size: .
cdr3_aa: CASSRLAGTYEQYF
cdr3_nt: TGTGCCAGCAGTCGGCTCGCGGGAACATACGAGCAGTACTTC

v_call: TRBV7-9
j_call: TRBJ1-1
d_call: TRBD1
clone_size: .
cdr3_aa: CASSLRSGGTEAFF
cdr3_nt: TGTGCCAGCAGCTTAAGGTCAGGGGGCACTGAAGCTTTCTTT

v_call: TRBV7-2
j_call: TRBJ2-7
d_call: .
clone_size: .
cdr3_aa: CASSARRGGLPHEQYF
cdr3_nt: TGTGCCAGCAGCGCGAGAAGGGGTGGGCTCCCCCACGAGCAGTACTTC

v_call: TRBV29-1
j_call: TRBJ2-7
d_call: .
clone_size: .
cdr3_aa: CSVGLSGIGYEQYF
cdr3_nt: TGCAGCGTGGGACTTTCCGGGATTGGCTACGAGCAGTACTTC

v_call: TRBV6-1
j_call: TRBJ1-1
d_call: TRBD1
clone_size: .
cdr3_aa: CASSGRTGGTEAFF
cdr3_nt: TGTGCCAGCAGTGGTAGGACAGGGGGCACTGAAGCTTTCTTT

v_call: TRBV18
j_call: TRBJ2-3
d_call: .
clone_size: .
cdr3_aa: CASSRFTGEGTDTQYF
cdr3_nt: TGTGCCAGCTCACGATTCACAGGGGAGGGCACAGATACGCAGTATTTT

v_call: TRBV11-2
j_call: TRBJ1-2
d_call: TRBD1
clone_size: .
cdr3_aa: CASSPDRTTNYGYTF
cdr3_nt: TGTGCCAGCAGCCCGGACAGGACCACTAACTATGGCTACACCTTC

v_call: TRBV18
j_call: TRBJ2-7
d_call: TRBD2
clone_size: .
cdr3_aa: CASSPLSTSGVYEQYF
cdr3_nt: TGTGCCAGCTCACCACTCTCCACTAGCGGGGTCTACGAGCAGTACTTC

v_call: TRBV19
j_call: TRBJ1-3
d_call: .
clone_size: .
cdr3_aa: CASGDSGNTIYF
cdr3_nt: TGTGCCAGTGGGGATTCTGGAAACACCATATATTTT

v_call: TRBV28
j_call: TRBJ2-5
d_call: .
clone_size: .
cdr3_aa: CASSLKGRETQYF
cdr3_nt: TGTGCCAGCAGTTTAAAAGGGCGCGAGACCCAGTACTTC

v_call: TRBV28
j_call: TRBJ1-2
d_call: .
clone_size: once
cdr3_aa: CASSFGRDSYGYTF
cdr3_nt: TGTGCCAGCAGTTTTGGCAGGGATTCCTATGGCTACACCTTC

v_call: TRBV27
j_call: TRBJ2-3
d_call: .
clone_size: .
cdr3_aa: CASSLRTRSLNAERGTDTQYF
cdr3_nt: TGTGCCAGCAGTTTAAGGACAAGATCCCTTAATGCGGAGAGGGGCACAGATACGCAGTATTTT

v_call: TRBV7-8
j_call: TRBJ1-1
d_call: TRBD1
clone_size: .
cdr3_aa: CASSPNVPTGGGTEAFF
cdr3_nt: TGTGCCAGCAGCCCGAACGTCCCGACAGGGGGGGGAACTGAAGCTTTCTTT

v_call: TRBV7-9
j_call: TRBJ1-2
d_call: TRBD1
clone_size: once
cdr3_aa: CASSFIEGGDRGLGYGYTF
cdr3_nt: TGTGCCAGCAGCTTCATAGAGGGCGGGGACAGGGGACTTGGCTATGGCTACACCTTC

v_call: TRBV2
j_call: TRBJ2-5
d_call: TRBD2
clone_size: .
cdr3_aa: CASIPRAGGGQTQYF
cdr3_nt: TGTGCGAGCATCCCCAGAGCGGGAGGTGGGCAGACCCAGTACTTC

v_call: TRBV6-1
j_call: TRBJ1-2
d_call: TRBD1
clone_size: .
cdr3_aa: CASTRDRVDGYTF
cdr3_nt: TGTGCCAGCACCCGGGACAGGGTTGATGGCTACACCTTC

v_call: TRBV18
j_call: TRBJ1-5
d_call: .
clone_size: .
cdr3_aa: CASSQRSNQPQHF
cdr3_nt: TGTGCCAGCTCACAGCGTAGCAATCAGCCCCAGCATTTT

v_call: TRBV10-3
j_call: TRBJ2-7
d_call: TRBD2
clone_size: .
cdr3_aa: CAISGGLAGGYEQYF
cdr3_nt: TGTGCCATCAGTGGGGGACTAGCGGGAGGATACGAGCAGTACTTC

v_call: TRBV18
j_call: TRBJ2-2
d_call: TRBD1
clone_size: .
cdr3_aa: CASSPGTGFTGELFF
cdr3_nt: TGTGCCAGCTCACCAGGGACAGGGTTCACCGGGGAGCTGTTTTTT

v_call: TRBV7-9
j_call: TRBJ2-3
d_call: .
clone_size: .
cdr3_aa: CASRPHGGGGVDTQYF
cdr3_nt: TGTGCCAGCAGACCACACGGGGGAGGCGGGGTAGATACGCAGTATTTT

v_call: TRBV29-1
j_call: TRBJ2-5
d_call: .
clone_size: .
cdr3_aa: CSATVTETQYF
cdr3_nt: TGCAGCGCGACTGTCACAGAGACCCAGTACTTC

v_call: TRBV11-2
j_call: TRBJ2-7
d_call: TRBD2
clone_size: .
cdr3_aa: CASSRRTSGGNEQYF
cdr3_nt: TGTGCCAGCAGCCGGAGGACTAGCGGGGGAAACGAGCAGTACTTC

v_call: TRBV7-2
j_call: TRBJ1-4
d_call: TRBD1
clone_size: .
cdr3_aa: CASSTRQGAEKLFF
cdr3_nt: TGTGCCAGCAGCACGAGACAGGGGGCTGAAAAACTGTTTTTT

v_call: TRBV18
j_call: TRBJ2-7
d_call: TRBD2
clone_size: .
cdr3_aa: CASSPLGLADEQYF
cdr3_nt: TGTGCCAGCTCACCACTGGGACTAGCGGACGAGCAGTACTTC

v_call: TRBV5-1
j_call: TRBJ2-7
d_call: TRBD2
clone_size: .
cdr3_aa: CASSSGLAAKGYEQYF
cdr3_nt: TGCGCCAGCAGCTCCGGACTAGCGGCCAAGGGGTACGAGCAGTACTTC

v_call: TRBV5-1
j_call: TRBJ2-5
d_call: .
clone_size: .
cdr3_aa: CASSYGSGETQYF
cdr3_nt: TGCGCCAGCAGCTACGGCAGTGGGGAGACCCAGTACTTC

v_call: TRBV4-3
j_call: TRBJ1-4
d_call: TRBD1
clone_size: .
cdr3_aa: CASSRKGQGNEKLFF
cdr3_nt: TGCGCCAGCAGCCGCAAGGGACAGGGAAATGAAAAACTGTTTTTT